These T cell receptor beta chains were read from a single sample in a study of blood T cell repertoires in COVID-19. Libraries were prepared by immunoSEQ multiplex PCR; TCRdb keeps only in-frame clonotypes and omits some of them. In the table there are approximately 68,000 clones, 65% to 85% of which are singletons. The sample taken for sequencing was peripheral blood. The receptor source for this set is a woman aged 50 to 65 with acute or convalescent COVID-19. Both conserved end residues are part of each CDR3. Fields, in order: clone size, D gene, V gene, J gene, CDR3 DNA, CDR3 protein. A D gene is named only where the DNA matches it firmly. Size is stated for part of the rows, as once, few or many counts, or as a class when the clone is expanded.

abundance: .
d_gene: .
v_gene: TRBV5-4
j_gene: TRBJ1-1
CDR3nt: TGTGCCAGCAGCTCCCAGAGGTCCAACACTGAAGCTTTCTTT
CDR3aa: CASSSQRSNTEAFF

abundance: .
d_gene: .
v_gene: TRBV15
j_gene: TRBJ2-5
CDR3nt: TGTGCCACGGCCTCCGACGGGGGACGAGAGACCCAGTACTTC
CDR3aa: CATASDGGRETQYF

abundance: .
d_gene: .
v_gene: TRBV5-6
j_gene: TRBJ1-2
CDR3nt: TGTGCCAGCAGCCCAATCTCGGATGGCTACACCTTC
CDR3aa: CASSPISDGYTF

abundance: .
d_gene: .
v_gene: TRBV27
j_gene: TRBJ2-1
CDR3nt: TGTGCCAGCAGTCTGCTAAGCGAGCATGAGCAGTTCTTC
CDR3aa: CASSLLSEHEQFF

abundance: .
d_gene: .
v_gene: TRBV6-1
j_gene: TRBJ1-6
CDR3nt: TGTGCCAGCAGTGAGTTGGTGCATAGCTATAATTCACCCCTCCACTTT
CDR3aa: CASSELVHSYNSPLHF

abundance: .
d_gene: .
v_gene: TRBV25-1
j_gene: TRBJ1-2
CDR3nt: TGTGCCAGCAGTGAATACCGGGATGGCTACACCTTC
CDR3aa: CASSEYRDGYTF

abundance: .
d_gene: TRBD1
v_gene: TRBV30
j_gene: TRBJ1-2
CDR3nt: TGTGCCTGGAGTGCGACAGGGGACTATGGCTACACCTTC
CDR3aa: CAWSATGDYGYTF

abundance: .
d_gene: .
v_gene: TRBV29-1
j_gene: TRBJ1-1
CDR3nt: TGCAGCGTTGGGTTGAGAGAAGCTTTCTTT
CDR3aa: CSVGLREAFF

abundance: .
d_gene: .
v_gene: TRBV19
j_gene: TRBJ1-4
CDR3nt: TGTGCCAGCTCCGAGGTCAGGGCTGAAAAACTGTTTTTT
CDR3aa: CASSEVRAEKLFF

abundance: few
d_gene: .
v_gene: TRBV12-5
j_gene: TRBJ2-1
CDR3nt: TGTGCTAGTGGTTTGGGCAGGGCGTCCTACAATGAGCAGTTCTTC
CDR3aa: CASGLGRASYNEQFF

abundance: .
d_gene: TRBD2
v_gene: TRBV6-2/TRBV6-3
j_gene: TRBJ2-3
CDR3nt: TGTGCCAGCAGTTCGCCAACTAGCGGGGGACTTTATACGCAGTATTTT
CDR3aa: CASSSPTSGGLYTQYF

abundance: .
d_gene: .
v_gene: TRBV9
j_gene: TRBJ1-1
CDR3nt: TGTGCCAGCAGCGTAGGTCTAGAGGCCTCAAACACTGAAGCTTTCTTT
CDR3aa: CASSVGLEASNTEAFF

abundance: .
d_gene: TRBD1
v_gene: TRBV7-8
j_gene: TRBJ2-7
CDR3nt: TGTGCCAGCAGCACAAACGCGCTCGGGCAGGGGGCGTACGAGCAGTACTTC
CDR3aa: CASSTNALGQGAYEQYF

abundance: .
d_gene: TRBD1
v_gene: TRBV5-1
j_gene: TRBJ1-1
CDR3nt: TGCGCCAGCAAGGTCCAGGGGGCTTTGAACACTGAAGCTTTCTTT
CDR3aa: CASKVQGALNTEAFF

abundance: .
d_gene: TRBD2
v_gene: TRBV11-3
j_gene: TRBJ2-2
CDR3nt: TGTGCCAGCAGCTCCGGACTAGCGGGGAACACCGGGGAGCTGTTTTTT
CDR3aa: CASSSGLAGNTGELFF

abundance: .
d_gene: .
v_gene: TRBV2
j_gene: TRBJ1-2
CDR3nt: TGTGCCATCCAGGGAAACGTCGACAGAGTGATCTATGGCTACACCTTC
CDR3aa: CAIQGNVDRVIYGYTF

abundance: .
d_gene: TRBD1
v_gene: TRBV6-5
j_gene: TRBJ2-5
CDR3nt: TGTGCCAGCAGTTCGGACAGGGTTGGGCAAGAGACCCAGTACTTC
CDR3aa: CASSSDRVGQETQYF

abundance: once
d_gene: TRBD1
v_gene: TRBV7-9
j_gene: TRBJ2-1
CDR3nt: TGTGCCAGCAGGAGGGAGAAGACAGGGGCTGAGCAGTTCTTC
CDR3aa: CASRREKTGAEQFF

abundance: .
d_gene: .
v_gene: TRBV6-6
j_gene: TRBJ1-6
CDR3nt: TGTGCCAGCAGCCCCCAGGGGCTTTTAAAACGTTCACCCCTCCACTTT
CDR3aa: CASSPQGLLKRSPLHF

abundance: .
d_gene: TRBD2
v_gene: TRBV7-9
j_gene: TRBJ2-1
CDR3nt: TGTGCCAGCAGTTACAATAGCGGGAGGGCCTACAATGAGCAGTTCTTC
CDR3aa: CASSYNSGRAYNEQFF

abundance: few
d_gene: TRBD2
v_gene: TRBV4-2
j_gene: TRBJ2-2
CDR3nt: TGTGCCAGCAGCCAAGAGGGGGGAGCGGGGGTTCCCACCGGGGAGCTGTTTTTT
CDR3aa: CASSQEGGAGVPTGELFF

abundance: .
d_gene: .
v_gene: TRBV6-2/TRBV6-3
j_gene: TRBJ1-5
CDR3nt: TGTGCCAGCAGTACCCGCCCACTCAGGGGAGTAATAGGGCAGCCCCAGCATTTT
CDR3aa: CASSTRPLRGVIGQPQHF

abundance: .
d_gene: .
v_gene: TRBV19
j_gene: TRBJ1-2
CDR3nt: TGTGCCAGTAGTCCCTCCACTAGTCGAGATGGCTACACCTTC
CDR3aa: CASSPSTSRDGYTF

abundance: .
d_gene: .
v_gene: TRBV4-2
j_gene: TRBJ2-5
CDR3nt: TGTGCCAGCAGCCAAGAGGTAGTGCGGGGGACAGGTGGGACCCAGTACTTC
CDR3aa: CASSQEVVRGTGGTQYF